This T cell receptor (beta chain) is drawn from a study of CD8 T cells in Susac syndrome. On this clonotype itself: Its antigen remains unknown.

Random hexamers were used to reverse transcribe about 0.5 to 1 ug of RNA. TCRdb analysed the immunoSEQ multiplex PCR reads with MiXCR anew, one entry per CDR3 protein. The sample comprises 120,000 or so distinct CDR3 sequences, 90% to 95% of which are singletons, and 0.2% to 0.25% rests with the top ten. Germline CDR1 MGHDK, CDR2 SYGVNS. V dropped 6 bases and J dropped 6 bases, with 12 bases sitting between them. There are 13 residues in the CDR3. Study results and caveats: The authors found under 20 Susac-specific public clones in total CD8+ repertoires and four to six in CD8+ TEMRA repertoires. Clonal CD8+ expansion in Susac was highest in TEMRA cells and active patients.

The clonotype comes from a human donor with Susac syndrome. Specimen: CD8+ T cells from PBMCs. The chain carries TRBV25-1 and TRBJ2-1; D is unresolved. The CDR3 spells CASSMGSGNEQFF. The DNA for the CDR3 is TGTGCCAGCAGCATGGGCTCGGGCAATGAGCAGTTCTTC.